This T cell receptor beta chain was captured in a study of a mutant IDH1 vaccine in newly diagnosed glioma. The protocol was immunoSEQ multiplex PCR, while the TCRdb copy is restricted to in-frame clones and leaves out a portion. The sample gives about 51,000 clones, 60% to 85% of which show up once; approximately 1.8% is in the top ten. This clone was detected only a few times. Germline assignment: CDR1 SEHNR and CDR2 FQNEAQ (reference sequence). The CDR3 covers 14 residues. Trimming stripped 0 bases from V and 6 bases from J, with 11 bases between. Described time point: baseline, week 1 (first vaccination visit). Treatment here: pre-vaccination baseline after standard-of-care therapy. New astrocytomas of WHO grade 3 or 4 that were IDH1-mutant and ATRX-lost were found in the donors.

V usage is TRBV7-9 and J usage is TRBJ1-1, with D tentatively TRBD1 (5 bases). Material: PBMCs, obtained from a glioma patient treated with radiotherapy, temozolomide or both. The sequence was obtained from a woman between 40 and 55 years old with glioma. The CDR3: CASSLARGSPEAFF. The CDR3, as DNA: TGTGCCAGCAGCTTAGCCCGGGGGAGTCCTGAAGCTTTCTTT.